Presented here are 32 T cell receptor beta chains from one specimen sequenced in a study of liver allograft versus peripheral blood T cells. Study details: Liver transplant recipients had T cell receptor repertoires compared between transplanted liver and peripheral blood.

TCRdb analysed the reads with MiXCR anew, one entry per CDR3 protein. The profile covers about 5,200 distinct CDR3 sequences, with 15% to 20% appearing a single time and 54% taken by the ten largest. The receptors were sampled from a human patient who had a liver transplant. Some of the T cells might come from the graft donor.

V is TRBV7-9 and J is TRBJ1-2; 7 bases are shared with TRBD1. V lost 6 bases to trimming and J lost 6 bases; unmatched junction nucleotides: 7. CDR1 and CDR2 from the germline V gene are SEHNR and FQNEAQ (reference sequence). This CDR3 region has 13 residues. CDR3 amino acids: CASSRTGIDGYTF. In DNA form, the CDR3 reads TGTGCCAGCAGTCGGACAGGTATAGATGGCTACACCTTC. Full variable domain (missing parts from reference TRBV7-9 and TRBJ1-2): DTGVSQNPRHKITKRGQNVTFRCDPISEHNRLYWYRQTLGQGPEFLTYFQNEAQLEKSRLLSDRFSAERPKGSFSTLEIQRTEQGDSAMYLCASSRTGIDGYTFGSGTRLTVV.

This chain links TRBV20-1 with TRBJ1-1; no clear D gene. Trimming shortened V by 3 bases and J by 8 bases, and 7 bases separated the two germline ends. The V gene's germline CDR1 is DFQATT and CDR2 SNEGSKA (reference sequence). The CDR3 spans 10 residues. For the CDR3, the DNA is TGCAGTGCTAGTGGGAAAGAAGCTTTCTTT. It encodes CSASGKEAFF.

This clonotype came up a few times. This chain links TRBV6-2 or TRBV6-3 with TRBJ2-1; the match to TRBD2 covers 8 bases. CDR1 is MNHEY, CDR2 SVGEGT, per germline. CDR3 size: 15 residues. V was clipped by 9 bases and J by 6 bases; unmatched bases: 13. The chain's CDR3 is CARVPSGGGSNEQFF. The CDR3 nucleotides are TGTGCCAGGGTCCCCTCGGGGGGGGGGAGCAATGAGCAGTTCTTC.

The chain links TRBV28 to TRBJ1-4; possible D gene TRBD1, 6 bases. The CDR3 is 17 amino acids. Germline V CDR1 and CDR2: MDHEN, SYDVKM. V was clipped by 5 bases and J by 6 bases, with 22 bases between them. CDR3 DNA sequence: TGTGCCAGCAGTCCCCCGGAACAGGGAAAGCAAGATGAAAAACTGTTTTTT. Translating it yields CASSPPEQGKQDEKLFF.

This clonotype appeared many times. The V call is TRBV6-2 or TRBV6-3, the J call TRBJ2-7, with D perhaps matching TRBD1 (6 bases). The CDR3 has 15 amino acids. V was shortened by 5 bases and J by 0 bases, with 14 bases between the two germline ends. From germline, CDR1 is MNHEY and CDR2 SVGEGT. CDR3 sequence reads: CASSDPRTVSYEQYF. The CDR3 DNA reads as TGTGCCAGCAGTGACCCCCGGACAGTCTCCTACGAGCAGTACTTC.

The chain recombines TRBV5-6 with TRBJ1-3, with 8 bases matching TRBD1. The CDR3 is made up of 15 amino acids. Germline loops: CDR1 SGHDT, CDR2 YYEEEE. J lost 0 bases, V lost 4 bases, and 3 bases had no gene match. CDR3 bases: TGTGCCAGCAGCCTAGGGACAGGCTCTGGAAACACCATATATTTT. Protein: CASSLGTGSGNTIYF.

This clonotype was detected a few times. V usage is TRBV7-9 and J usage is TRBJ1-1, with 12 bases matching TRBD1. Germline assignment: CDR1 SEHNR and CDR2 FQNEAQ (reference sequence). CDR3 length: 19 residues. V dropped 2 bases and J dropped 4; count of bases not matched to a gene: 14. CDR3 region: CASSLPGQGARVVGTEAFF. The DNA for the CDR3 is TGTGCCAGCAGCTTACCGGGACAGGGGGCGCGGGTGGTCGGCACTGAAGCTTTCTTT.

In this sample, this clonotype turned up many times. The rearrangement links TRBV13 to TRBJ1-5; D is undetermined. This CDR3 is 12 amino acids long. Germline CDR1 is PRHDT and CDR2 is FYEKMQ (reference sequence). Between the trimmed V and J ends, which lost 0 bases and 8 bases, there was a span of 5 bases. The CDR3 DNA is TGTGCCAGCAGCTTAGGGGCAGAGCCCCAGCATTTT. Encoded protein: CASSLGAEPQHF.

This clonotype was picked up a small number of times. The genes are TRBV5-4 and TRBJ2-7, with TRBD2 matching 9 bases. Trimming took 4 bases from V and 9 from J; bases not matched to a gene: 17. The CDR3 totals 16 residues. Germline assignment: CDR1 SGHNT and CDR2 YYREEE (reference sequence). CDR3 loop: CASSPEVTSGYLGQYF. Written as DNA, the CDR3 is TGTGCCAGCAGCCCCGAGGTTACTAGCGGGTACCTAGGGCAGTACTTC.

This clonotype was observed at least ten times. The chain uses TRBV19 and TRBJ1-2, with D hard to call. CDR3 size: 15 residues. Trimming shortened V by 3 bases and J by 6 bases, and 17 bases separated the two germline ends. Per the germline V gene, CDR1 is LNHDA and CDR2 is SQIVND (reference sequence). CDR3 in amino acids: CASSMTGLLSHGYTF. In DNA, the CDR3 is TGTGCCAGTAGTATGACCGGATTACTCAGCCATGGCTACACCTTC. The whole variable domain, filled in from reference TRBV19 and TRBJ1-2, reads DGGITQSPKYLFRKEGQNVTLSCEQNLNHDAMYWYRQDPGQGLRLIYYSQIVNDFQKGDIAEGYSVSREKKESFPLTVTSAQKNPTAFYLCASSMTGLLSHGYTFGSGTRLTVV.

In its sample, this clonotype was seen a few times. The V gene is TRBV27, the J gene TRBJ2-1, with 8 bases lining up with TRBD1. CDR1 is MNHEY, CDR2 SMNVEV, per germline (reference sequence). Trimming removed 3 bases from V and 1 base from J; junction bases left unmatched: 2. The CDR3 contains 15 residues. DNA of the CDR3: TGTGCCAGCAGTTTGACAGGGGAGTCCTACAATGAGCAGTTCTTC. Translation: CASSLTGESYNEQFF.

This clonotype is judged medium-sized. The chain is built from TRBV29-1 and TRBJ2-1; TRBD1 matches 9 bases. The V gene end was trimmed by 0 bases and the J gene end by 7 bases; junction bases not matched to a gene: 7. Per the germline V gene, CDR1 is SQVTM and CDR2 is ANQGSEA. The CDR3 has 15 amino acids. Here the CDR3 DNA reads TGCAGCGTTGAAGACCGGGGACAGGGTGGTAATGAGCAGTTCTTC. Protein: CSVEDRGQGGNEQFF.

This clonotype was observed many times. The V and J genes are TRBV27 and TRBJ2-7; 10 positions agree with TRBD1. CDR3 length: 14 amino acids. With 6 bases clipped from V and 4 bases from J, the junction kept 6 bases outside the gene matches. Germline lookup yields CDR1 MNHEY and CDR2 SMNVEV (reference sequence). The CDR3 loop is CASRYRDRGYEQYF. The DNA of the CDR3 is TGTGCCAGCAGATACCGGGACAGGGGTTACGAGCAGTACTTC.

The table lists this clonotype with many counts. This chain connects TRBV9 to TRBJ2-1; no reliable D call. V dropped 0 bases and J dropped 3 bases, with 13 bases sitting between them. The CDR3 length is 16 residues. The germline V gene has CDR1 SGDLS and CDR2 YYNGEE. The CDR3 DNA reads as TGTGCCAGCAGCGTAGGGGCTGGCGAAAACTACAATGAGCAGTTCTTC. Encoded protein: CASSVGAGENYNEQFF.

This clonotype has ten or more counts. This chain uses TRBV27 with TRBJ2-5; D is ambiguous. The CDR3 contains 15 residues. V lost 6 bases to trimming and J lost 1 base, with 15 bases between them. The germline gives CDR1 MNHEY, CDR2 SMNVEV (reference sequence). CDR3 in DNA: TGTGCCAGCAGCCCCTTTAGGGTAGTCCAAGAGACCCAGTACTTC. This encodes CASSPFRVVQETQYF.

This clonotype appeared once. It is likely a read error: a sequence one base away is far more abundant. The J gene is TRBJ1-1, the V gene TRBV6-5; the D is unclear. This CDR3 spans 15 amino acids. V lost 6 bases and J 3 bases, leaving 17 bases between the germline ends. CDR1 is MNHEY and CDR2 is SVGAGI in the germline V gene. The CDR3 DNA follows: TGTGCCAGCAGCTTAGGGAGACACTGGGACACTGAAGCTTTCTTT. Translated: CASSLGRHWDTEAFF.

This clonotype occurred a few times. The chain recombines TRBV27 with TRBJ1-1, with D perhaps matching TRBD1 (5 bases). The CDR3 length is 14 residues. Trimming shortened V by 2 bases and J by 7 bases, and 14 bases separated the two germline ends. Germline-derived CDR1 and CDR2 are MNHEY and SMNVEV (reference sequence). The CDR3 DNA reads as TGTGCCAGCAGTTTACGGGGGGGTGTAATTGAAGCTTTCTTT. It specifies CASSLRGGVIEAFF.

The CDR3 DNA follows: TGTGCCAGCAGGTCCGGGACTTCTAGCTCCTACGAGCAGTACTTC. Translating gives CASRSGTSSSYEQYF. V gene TRBV27 combines with J gene TRBJ2-7; D possibly corresponds to TRBD2 (6 bases). This CDR3 has 15 residues. Trimming stripped 6 bases from V and 0 bases from J, with 15 bases between. Germline loops: CDR1 MNHEY, CDR2 SMNVEV (reference sequence).

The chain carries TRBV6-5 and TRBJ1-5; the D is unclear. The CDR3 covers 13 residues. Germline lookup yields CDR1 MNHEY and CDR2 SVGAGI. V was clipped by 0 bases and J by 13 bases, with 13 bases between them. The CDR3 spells CASSYSLTELQHF. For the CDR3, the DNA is TGTGCCAGCAGTTACTCCTTGACGGAATTACAGCATTTT.

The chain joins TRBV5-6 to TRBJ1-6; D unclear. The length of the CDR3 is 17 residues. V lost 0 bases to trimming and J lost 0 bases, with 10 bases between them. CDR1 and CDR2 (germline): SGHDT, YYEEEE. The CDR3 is CASSLEGTSSYNSPLHF. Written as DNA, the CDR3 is TGTGCCAGCAGCTTGGAGGGTACGAGCTCCTATAATTCACCCCTCCACTTT.

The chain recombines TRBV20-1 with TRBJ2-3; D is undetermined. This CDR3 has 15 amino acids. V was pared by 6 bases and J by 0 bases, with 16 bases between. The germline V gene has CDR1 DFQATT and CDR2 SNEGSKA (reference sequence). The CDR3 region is CSAPTTETSTDTQYF. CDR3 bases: TGCAGTGCGCCTACCACAGAGACTAGCACAGATACGCAGTATTTT.

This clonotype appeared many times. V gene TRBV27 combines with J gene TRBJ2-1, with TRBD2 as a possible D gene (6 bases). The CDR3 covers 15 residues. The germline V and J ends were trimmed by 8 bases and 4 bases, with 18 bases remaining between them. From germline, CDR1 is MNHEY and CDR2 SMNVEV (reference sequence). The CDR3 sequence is CASAKGTPGYNEQFF. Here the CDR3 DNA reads TGTGCCAGCGCCAAAGGGACTCCCGGATACAATGAGCAGTTCTTC.

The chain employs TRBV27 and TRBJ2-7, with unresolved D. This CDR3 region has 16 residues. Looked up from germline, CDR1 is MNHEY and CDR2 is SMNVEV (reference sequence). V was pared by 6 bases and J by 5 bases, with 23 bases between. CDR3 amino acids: CASSSSNTPAPDEQYF. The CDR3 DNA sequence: TGTGCCAGCAGCTCTTCTAATACACCAGCCCCTGACGAGCAGTACTTC.

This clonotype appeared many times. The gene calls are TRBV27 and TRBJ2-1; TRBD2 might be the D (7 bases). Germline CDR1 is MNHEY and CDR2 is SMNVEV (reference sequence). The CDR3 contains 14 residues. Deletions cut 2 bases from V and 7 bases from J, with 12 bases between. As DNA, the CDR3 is TGTGCCAGCAGTTTACGGGGGGCAGGTAATGAGCAGTTCTTC. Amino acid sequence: CASSLRGAGNEQFF.

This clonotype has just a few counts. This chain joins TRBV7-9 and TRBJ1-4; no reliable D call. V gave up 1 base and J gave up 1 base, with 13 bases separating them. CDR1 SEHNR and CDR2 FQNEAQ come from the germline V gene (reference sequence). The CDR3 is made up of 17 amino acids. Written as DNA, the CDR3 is TGTGCCAGCAGCTTAGATTTCGAGGGAGGAACTAATGAAAAACTGTTTTTT. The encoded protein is CASSLDFEGGTNEKLFF.

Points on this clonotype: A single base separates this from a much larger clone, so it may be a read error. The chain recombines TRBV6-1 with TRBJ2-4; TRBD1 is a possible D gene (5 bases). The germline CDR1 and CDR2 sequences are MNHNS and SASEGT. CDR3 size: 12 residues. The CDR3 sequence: CTSSEIGDKQYF. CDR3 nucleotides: TGTACCAGCAGTGAAATAGGGGATAAACAGTACTTC.

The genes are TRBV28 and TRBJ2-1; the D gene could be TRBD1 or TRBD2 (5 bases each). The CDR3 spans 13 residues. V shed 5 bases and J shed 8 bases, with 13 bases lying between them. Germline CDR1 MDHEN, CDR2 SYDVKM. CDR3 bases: TGTGCCAGCAGTGATTTCCTGGGGGATGAGCAGTTCTTC. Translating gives CASSDFLGDEQFF.

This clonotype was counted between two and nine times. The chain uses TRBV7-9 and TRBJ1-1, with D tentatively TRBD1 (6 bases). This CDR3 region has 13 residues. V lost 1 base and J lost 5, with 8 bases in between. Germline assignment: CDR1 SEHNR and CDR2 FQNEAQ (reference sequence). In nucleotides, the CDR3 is TGTGCCAGCAGCTTAGAAGGGGGGACTGAAGCTTTCTTT. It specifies CASSLEGGTEAFF.

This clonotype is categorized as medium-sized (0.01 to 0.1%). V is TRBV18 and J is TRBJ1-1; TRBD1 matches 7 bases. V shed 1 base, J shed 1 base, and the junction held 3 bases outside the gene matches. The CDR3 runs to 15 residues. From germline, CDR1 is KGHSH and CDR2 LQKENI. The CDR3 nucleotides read TGTGCCAGCTCACCACGACAGGGATGGAACACTGAAGCTTTCTTT. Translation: CASSPRQGWNTEAFF.

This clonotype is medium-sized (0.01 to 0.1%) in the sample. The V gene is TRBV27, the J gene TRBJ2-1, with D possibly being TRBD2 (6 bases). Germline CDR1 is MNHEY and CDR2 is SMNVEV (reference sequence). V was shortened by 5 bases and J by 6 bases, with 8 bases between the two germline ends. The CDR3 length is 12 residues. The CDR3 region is CASSLGGNEQFF. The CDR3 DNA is TGTGCCAGCAGTCTCGGGGGCAATGAGCAGTTCTTC.

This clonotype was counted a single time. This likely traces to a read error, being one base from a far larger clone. The CDR3 protein is CASSTGYEQYF. The CDR3 nucleotides read TGTGCCAGTAGCACGGGGTACGAGCAGTACTTC. The chain couples TRBV19 to TRBJ2-7, with D perhaps TRBD2 (5 bases). The V end lost 6 bases, the J end lost 4 bases, and 7 bases lay between the germline ends. This CDR3 contains 11 residues. Germline-derived CDR1 and CDR2 are LNHDA and SQIVND (reference sequence).

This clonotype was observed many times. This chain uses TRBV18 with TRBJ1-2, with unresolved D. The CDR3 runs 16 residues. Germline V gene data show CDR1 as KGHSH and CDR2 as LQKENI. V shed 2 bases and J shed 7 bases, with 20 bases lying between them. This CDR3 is CASSPSDRPGSIGYTF. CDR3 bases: TGTGCCAGCTCACCATCAGATCGACCTGGTTCGATTGGCTACACCTTC.